This TCR beta chain was obtained from a study of blood T cell repertoires in COVID-19 (dated by TCRdb to the early 2020s). Notes on the research overall: Samples from collaborators originated in the United States, Italy and Spain and spanned both the acute and convalescent phases of COVID-19. The prospective study material was composed of cDNA or gDNA derived from T cells, B-cell-depleted T cells, or PBMCs. Deeply sampled blood TCRbeta repertoires from subjects exposed to, actively infected with, or recovered from COVID-19 were included in the dataset. A freely available public database, intended as a resource for researchers studying the immune response to SARS-CoV-2, is where the repertoires were released. The samples were drawn from the first 160 participants of the ongoing ImmuneRACE study and from 950 to 1,500 subjects provided by 6 global collaborators. The sample metadata nearly always contained a de-identified subject ID, COVID-19 status, age in years and sex. Where available, HLA class I and class II types were taken from metadata supplied by the sample provider and were not determined by assay-based typing.

The CDR3 has 16 amino acids, counting the end cysteine and phenylalanine. CDR3 DNA only is kept here, 48 bases in frame from base 1. CDR1 and CDR2 (SGHDN, FVKESK) derive from the germline V gene. The V and J ends are trimmed by 5 bases and 9 bases, leaving 20 bases between them. The immunoSEQ Assay, a bias-controlled multiplex PCR, was used to amplify TCRbeta CDR3 regions from genomic DNA. Processing in the source paper ran as follows. Nucleated cell counts per sample were estimated from amplification of reference gene primers within the assay. Sequence reads were collapsed and filtered to measure the absolute abundance of every unique TCRbeta CDR3 rearrangement. Productive Simpson clonality was computed per sample as the square root of Simpson's diversity index over productive rearrangements. As stored in TCRdb, this immuneACCESS dataset retains in-frame rearrangements with V and J assigned. A fraction of the clones does not appear; measured against another copy, unresolved V genes explain less than half of the discrepancy, and the remainder lacks a known reason. V, J and clone size derive from that table, while D and trimming were established from the DNA sequence. Counted in this sample were around 20,000 clones; 90% to 95% of them appeared once. Of the sample, 7.2% falls within the top ten clones.

As to this clone: Its antigen remains unidentified. Per-base quality was not reported, and no clone a single base away is much larger than it.

What the study reported, not specific to this receptor: Clinical and demographic metadata were provided uncurated, with the amount varying by source and participant.

The collaborating institutions used their own protocols to collect whole blood in K2EDTA tubes. For TCRbeta analysis, collaborators shipped samples as frozen whole blood, isolated PBMCs, or DNA extracted from either of those sample types. Sequenced material: peripheral blood. The sequence is built from TRBV14 and TRBJ1-6; possibly the D gene is TRBD1, per 6 matching bases. This sequence originates from a human donor in a cohort sampled during active COVID-19. CDR3 region: CASSTRGGAGISPLHF. The nucleotide sequence is given as TGTGCCAGCAGCACAAGGGGGGGCGCGGGTATTTCACCCCTCCACTTT.